Reported below is one T cell receptor (beta chain). Its specificity is unknown. This specimen belongs to a study of a mutant IDH1 vaccine in newly diagnosed glioma. Clones were sequenced by immunoSEQ multiplex PCR, and TCRdb holds only the in-frame ones, with some missing. In the table there are roughly 130,000 clones, roughly 78% of which are singletons. The V and J ends lost 5 bases and 1 base respectively, with 11 bases between them. Germline CDR1 is MNHEY and CDR2 is SVGAGI. The CDR3 sequence is 15 residues long. As for time point: week 11, during vaccination. Topical imiquimod was applied with each vaccine dose, which held 300 ug of mutant IDH1 20-mer peptide.

The chain uses TRBV6-5 and TRBJ2-2; maybe TRBD2 (5 bases). The sample was PBMCs, taken from a glioma patient whose treatment included an IDH1 peptide vaccine. This clonotype was obtained from a man aged 40-50 years with glioma. The CDR3 loop reads CASSKGLGNTGELFF. CDR3 bases: TGTGCCAGCAGTAAAGGACTGGGGAACACCGGGGAGCTGTTTTTT.